This entry lists 26 T cell receptor beta chains sequenced from one sample in a study of response to subunit inactivated influenza vaccine. TCRdb processed the RT-PCR reads anew with MiXCR; each CDR3 protein has one entry. The top ten clones hold about an eighth of a sample with roughly 570,000 distinct CDR3 sequences, under 15% of them seen once. The specimen comprised PBMCs from blood, sampled roughly 45 days after vaccination. These receptors all come from a man between 45 and 60 years old who received an inactivated influenza vaccine.

V gene TRBV15 combines with J gene TRBJ2-1, with D possibly TRBD2 on 6 matching bases. The ends were cut back, 5 bases at V and 8 bases at J, with 19 bases in the middle. Germline-derived CDR1 and CDR2 are LNHNV and YYDKDF (reference sequence). The CDR3 has 15 residues. In nucleotides, the CDR3 is TGTGCCACCAGCCCGGGACTCATGGGTGGCGATGAGCAGTTCTTC. Encoded protein: CATSPGLMGGDEQFF.

In its sample, this clonotype was seen a few times. One end of the junction varies from germline; a read error may be responsible. The chain carries TRBV28 and TRBJ2-3, with TRBD2 as a possible D gene (7 bases). Germline lookup yields CDR1 MDHEN and CDR2 SYDVKM. This CDR3 spans 15 amino acids. CDR3 in DNA: TGTGCCAGCTCAGGGCCGGGGGGCGGCACAGATACGCAGTACTTT. Amino acid sequence: CASSGPGGGTDTQYF.

In its sample, this clonotype was seen many times. The V and J genes are TRBV28 and TRBJ1-5; D unclear. The length of the CDR3 is 17 residues. CDR1 MDHEN and CDR2 SYDVKM come from the germline V gene. V was trimmed by 4 bases and J by 3 bases, leaving 19 bases between them. In DNA, the CDR3 is TGTGCCAGCAGTTCCTCGGCCGCCGGGAGCTACAATCAGCCCCAGCATTTT. This encodes CASSSSAAGSYNQPQHF.

This clonotype was counted between two and nine times. The chain has TRBV5-5 and TRBJ1-1; D unresolved. Germline V gene data show CDR1 as SGHKS and CDR2 as YYEKEE (reference sequence). CDR3 length: 14 amino acids. Deletions cut 0 bases from V and 9 bases from J, with 15 bases between. The CDR3 DNA follows: TGTGCCAGCAGCTTGGGTTCAGGACCAATGCAAGCTTTCTTT. This sequence encodes CASSLGSGPMQAFF.

The rearrangement joins TRBV12-3 or TRBV12-4 to TRBJ2-6, with D maybe TRBD1 (6 bases). This CDR3 comprises 18 residues. Deletions cut 5 bases from V and 0 bases from J, with 17 bases between. The CDR3 sequence is CASSPDRISGSGANVLTF. CDR3 bases: TGTGCCAGCAGTCCTGACAGGATCTCTGGCTCTGGGGCCAACGTCCTGACTTTC.

The chain links TRBV5-1 to TRBJ1-3; D unresolved. Germline V gives CDR1 SGHRS, CDR2 YFSETQ. The germline V and J ends were trimmed by 1 base and 0 bases, with 8 bases remaining between them. CDR3 length: 15 amino acids. DNA of the CDR3: TGCGCCAGCAGCTTGTCAGGCTTCTCTGGAAACACCATATATTTT. It is translated as CASSLSGFSGNTIYF.

J is TRBJ2-7 and V is TRBV12-3 or TRBV12-4; tentative D call: TRBD1 (6 bases). This CDR3 comprises 14 residues. Trimming cost V 5 bases and J 2 bases, with 13 bases left between them. DNA for the CDR3: TGTGCCAGCAGTCCGGACAGCCCCCCCTACGAGCAGTACTTC. It specifies CASSPDSPPYEQYF.

This clonotype has a count of ten or more. V is TRBV5-1 and J is TRBJ2-1; possible D gene TRBD1, 8 bases. This CDR3 spans 19 amino acids. Trimming took off 4 bases at V and 0 bases at J, with 23 bases between the two ends. Germline V gene data show CDR1 as SGHRS and CDR2 as YFSETQ. The chain's CDR3 is CASSPDRGILAISYNEQFF. CDR3 sequence (DNA): TGCGCCAGCAGCCCAGACAGGGGAATACTAGCGATCTCCTACAATGAGCAGTTCTTC.

This clonotype was observed many times. The chain combines TRBV5-1 with TRBJ2-1; 7 bases agree with TRBD1. The CDR3 extends over 14 amino acids. The germline V gene has CDR1 SGHRS and CDR2 YFSETQ. After removal of 5 bases from V and 5 bases from J, the junction contained 7 bases not matched to a gene. The CDR3 sequence: CASSSGQIDNEQFF. The CDR3 coding sequence is TGCGCCAGCAGTTCGGGACAGATCGACAATGAGCAGTTCTTC.

This clonotype was detected ten times or more. The chain is built from TRBV11-1 and TRBJ2-6; 7 bases map to TRBD1. Losses at the gene ends were 1 base for V and 4 bases for J; bases not matched to a gene: 13. Germline V gene lookup returns CDR1 SGHAT and CDR2 FQDESV (reference sequence). The CDR3 is 19 residues long. DNA of the CDR3: TGTGCCAGCAGCTTAGGGTACCGGGACAGCCCGCGCGGGGCCAACGTCCTGACTTTC. This codes for CASSLGYRDSPRGANVLTF.

V is TRBV20-1 and J is TRBJ2-7; 7 positions match TRBD1. Unmatched junction bases numbered 9, after V lost 3 bases and J lost 4 bases. The CDR3 sequence is 14 residues long. Germline lookup yields CDR1 DFQATT and CDR2 SNEGSKA (reference sequence). Written as DNA, the CDR3 is TGCAGTGCTAGCTGGGCAGGGGGTACGTACGAGCAGTACTTC. It codes for CSASWAGGTYEQYF.

The chain is built from TRBV11-2 and TRBJ1-1; D is undetermined. Germline V gene lookup returns CDR1 SGHAT and CDR2 FQNNGV. This CDR3 has 14 amino acids. The V end was cut by 1 base, the J end by 7 bases, with 13 bases between. The CDR3, as DNA: TGTGCCAGCAGCTTAGGAGCGTTCGAGGGTGAAGCTTTCTTT. Translation: CASSLGAFEGEAFF.

The chain combines TRBV4-1 with TRBJ1-1; D not resolved. Trimming shortened V by 0 bases and J by 7 bases, and 15 bases separated the two germline ends. This CDR3 is 15 amino acids long. Germline lookup yields CDR1 MGHRA and CDR2 YSYEKL. This CDR3 is CASSQEYRGLIEAFF. CDR3 sequence (DNA): TGCGCCAGCAGCCAAGAGTACCGCGGCCTTATTGAAGCTTTCTTT.

The chain recombines TRBV6-5 with TRBJ2-3; TRBD2 matches 8 bases. CDR1 and CDR2 (germline): MNHEY, SVGAGI. After removal of 0 bases from V and 1 base from J, the junction contained 3 bases not matched to a gene. This CDR3 region has 16 residues. Written as DNA, the CDR3 is TGTGCCAGCAGTTACTCTATTAGCGGGGGCACAGATACGCAGTATTTT. Protein product: CASSYSISGGTDTQYF.

This sequence joins TRBV5-1 and TRBJ2-2, with D possibly being TRBD1 or TRBD2 (6 bases each). Germline CDR1 is SGHRS and CDR2 is YFSETQ. The length of the CDR3 is 16 residues. The V and J ends lost 5 bases and 5 bases respectively, with 19 bases between them. Here the CDR3 reads CASSLGGPIGTGELFF. The CDR3 DNA reads as TGCGCCAGCAGTCTGGGGGGCCCCATCGGGACCGGGGAGCTGTTTTTT.

The V gene is TRBV4-1, the J gene TRBJ2-5, with D possibly being TRBD2 (5 bases). The CDR3 is 17 residues long. CDR1 is MGHRA, CDR2 YSYEKL, per germline. Trimming took 4 bases from V and 1 from J, leaving 19 bases between them. The CDR3 sequence: CASSLTGRGDGQETQYF. The CDR3 DNA follows: TGCGCCAGCAGCCTAACTGGTCGGGGAGATGGCCAAGAGACCCAGTACTTC.

This chain uses TRBV30 with TRBJ2-5; TRBD2 matches 10 bases. The CDR3 extends over 16 amino acids. Per germline, CDR1 GTSNPN and CDR2 SVGIG (reference sequence). V shed 0 bases, J shed 4 bases, and the junction held 8 bases outside the gene matches. For the CDR3, the DNA is TGTGCCTGGAGTGTACTAGGACTAGCGGTCCGAGAGACCCAGTACTTC. It yields the protein CAWSVLGLAVRETQYF.

This clonotype was seen at least ten times. The gene calls are TRBV4-2 and TRBJ1-2, with 8 bases matching TRBD1. Per the germline V gene, CDR1 is LGHNA and CDR2 is YNFKEQ. V gave up 1 base and J gave up 3 bases; unmatched junction bases: 4. This CDR3 is built from 15 residues. CDR3 region: CASSQVTGADYGYTF. The CDR3 nucleotides are TGTGCCAGCAGCCAAGTGACAGGGGCGGACTATGGCTACACCTTC.

The rearrangement uses TRBV28 and TRBJ2-3; D gene unclear. Per the germline V gene, CDR1 is MDHEN and CDR2 is SYDVKM. CDR3 size: 13 residues. Trimming took 7 bases from V and 0 from J, leaving 8 bases between them. The chain's CDR3 is CASNGPSTDTQYF. CDR3 sequence (DNA): TGTGCCAGCAACGGGCCTAGCACAGATACGCAGTATTTT.

The sample holds many counts of this clonotype. J is TRBJ2-1 and V is TRBV15, with D possibly being TRBD1 (5 bases). V shed 2 bases and J shed 8 bases, with 22 bases lying between them. Germline V gene data show CDR1 as LNHNV and CDR2 as YYDKDF (reference sequence). The CDR3 has 17 residues. This CDR3 reads CATSRPLGSGLTDEQFF. DNA of the CDR3: TGTGCCACCAGCAGACCTCTCGGGTCAGGGTTGACCGATGAGCAGTTCTTC.

The chain has TRBV4-3 and TRBJ1-4; D gene uncertain. The CDR3 totals 16 residues. Trimming took off 1 base at V and 0 bases at J, with 9 bases between the two ends. Germline CDR1 reads LGHNA; CDR2 reads YSLEER. As DNA, the CDR3 is TGCGCCAGCAGCCAAGGGCAGATTGCAACTAATGAAAAACTGTTTTTT. Amino acid sequence: CASSQGQIATNEKLFF.

The rearrangement uses TRBV7-9 and TRBJ1-1; D is ambiguous. V was trimmed by 4 bases and J by 9 bases, leaving 9 bases between them. From germline, CDR1 is SEHNR and CDR2 FQNEAQ (reference sequence). The CDR3 length is 11 residues. The CDR3 DNA sequence: TGTGCCAGCAGCTATAAAGACCAAGCTTTCTTT. It encodes CASSYKDQAFF.

The genes are TRBV11-1 and TRBJ2-1; TRBD2 agrees at 9 bases. Germline V gene data show CDR1 as SGHAT and CDR2 as FQDESV (reference sequence). This CDR3 has 19 amino acids. J gave up 0 bases and V 6 bases, and 15 bases lay outside the gene matches. The CDR3 DNA sequence: TGTGCCAGCAGGTCTACCTTCGGGACTAGCCTCCGCTCCTACAATGAGCAGTTCTTC. Translation: CASRSTFGTSLRSYNEQFF.

The chain employs TRBV3-1 and TRBJ1-2; D not certain. V gave up 1 base and J gave up 4 bases, with 10 bases separating them. Germline V CDR1 and CDR2: LGHDT, YNNKEL (reference sequence). The CDR3 runs to 14 residues. The CDR3 DNA reads TGTGCCAGCAGCCAAGTTGACGGCCTCTATGGCTACACCTTC. It specifies CASSQVDGLYGYTF. Based on the CDR3 plus reference TRBV3-1 and TRBJ1-2, the full variable domain is DTAVSQTPKYLVTQMGNDKSIKCEQNLGHDTMYWYKQDSKKFLKIMFSYNNKELIINETVPNRFSPKSPDKAHLNLHINSLELGDSAVYFCASSQVDGLYGYTFGSGTRLTVV.

This clonotype appeared a few times. The chain recombines TRBV7-2 with TRBJ2-4; maybe TRBD1 (7 bases). CDR1 and CDR2 from the germline V gene are SGHTA and FQGNSA. This CDR3 has 15 amino acids. V lost 5 bases to trimming and J lost 2 bases, with 13 bases between them. The CDR3 DNA is TGTGCCAGCAGCCGCGGGACAGTATCCAAAAACATTCAGTACTTC. It codes for CASSRGTVSKNIQYF.

The chain uses TRBV29-1 and TRBJ1-3; no clear D. CDR1 and CDR2 from the germline V gene are SQVTM and ANQGSEA. Trimming removed 3 bases at V and 4 bases at J, with 7 bases between. The CDR3 extends over 12 amino acids. CDR3 DNA sequence: TGCAGCGTTGAGTCAGGAGGAAACACCATATATTTT. Its translation is CSVESGGNTIYF.